The source of this T cell receptor beta chain is a study of T cell responses to AZD1222 COVID-19 vaccine. Study-wide results and limits: Nearly half of unique spike-specific TCRs reportedly avoided B.1.351 and B.1.1.7 mutated regions. Two doses of AZD1222 preceded a rise in Spike-specific TCR breadth and depth. Along spike, vaccine-associated CD4 TCRs were found throughout, with dominance at 160-218 and 743-854.

Remarks on this clone: Its antigen is currently unknown.

The data were produced by immunoSEQ multiplex PCR, yet TCRdb's version contains in-frame clones alone and is incomplete. The sample yields 120,000 to 150,000 clones, 92% seen once. CDR3 length: 18 residues. Germline V gene sequence: CDR1 MDHEN, CDR2 SYDVKM. V was clipped by 5 bases and J by 5 bases; unmatched bases: 16. The chain recombines TRBV28 with TRBJ2-3; 10 nucleotides match TRBD2. The TCR comes from an adult in good health. The sequencing here drew on peripheral blood, taken on day 0 of AZD1222 vaccination. The DNA for the CDR3 is TGTGCCAGCAGTCTTCTCTCTAGCGGGAGCGGCTCGGGAGATACGCAGTATTTT. This codes for CASSLLSSGSGSGDTQYF.